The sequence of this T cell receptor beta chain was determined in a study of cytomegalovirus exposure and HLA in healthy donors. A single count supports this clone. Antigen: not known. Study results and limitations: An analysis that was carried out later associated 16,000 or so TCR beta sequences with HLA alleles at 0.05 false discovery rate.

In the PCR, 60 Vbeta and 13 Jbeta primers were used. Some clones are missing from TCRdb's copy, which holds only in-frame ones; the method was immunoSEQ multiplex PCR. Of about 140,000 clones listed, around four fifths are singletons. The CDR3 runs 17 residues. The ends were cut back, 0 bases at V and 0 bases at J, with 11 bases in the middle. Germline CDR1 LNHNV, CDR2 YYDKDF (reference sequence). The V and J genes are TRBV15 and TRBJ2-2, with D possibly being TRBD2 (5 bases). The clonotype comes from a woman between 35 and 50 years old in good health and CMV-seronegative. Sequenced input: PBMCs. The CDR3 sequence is CATSRESAVSNTGELFF. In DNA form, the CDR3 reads TGTGCCACCAGCAGAGAATCAGCGGTATCGAACACCGGGGAGCTGTTTTTT.